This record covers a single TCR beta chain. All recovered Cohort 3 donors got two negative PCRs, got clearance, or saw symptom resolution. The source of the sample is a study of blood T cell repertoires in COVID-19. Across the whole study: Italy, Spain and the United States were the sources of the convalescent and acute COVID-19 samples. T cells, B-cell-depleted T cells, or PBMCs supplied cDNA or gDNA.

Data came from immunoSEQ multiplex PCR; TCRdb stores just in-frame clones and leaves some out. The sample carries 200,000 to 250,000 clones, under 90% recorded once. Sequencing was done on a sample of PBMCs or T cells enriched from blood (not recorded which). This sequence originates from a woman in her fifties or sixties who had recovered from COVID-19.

CDR3 DNA: TGTGCCAGCAGTCCCGGACAGAACACCGGGGAGCTGTTTTTT. Translated: CASSPGQNTGELFF. The chain links TRBV11-3 to TRBJ2-2; tentatively, D is TRBD1 (5 bases). V was cut by 6 bases and J by 1 base, with 9 bases left in between. Per germline, CDR1 SGHNT and CDR2 YENEEA. This CDR3 is 14 amino acids long.